The 24 T cell receptor beta chains listed next were all sequenced from one sample in a study of blood T cell repertoires in COVID-19. TCRdb's copy holds only in-frame clones and misses some; the assay was immunoSEQ multiplex PCR. The sample yields about 68,000 clones, around 90% seen once. Input material: peripheral blood. The receptors come from a middle-aged man with active COVID-19.

The V gene is TRBV19, the J gene TRBJ1-2; 12 nucleotides align to TRBD1. The CDR3 covers 14 residues. V was clipped by 6 bases and J by 7 bases; unmatched bases: 6. CDR1 is LNHDA, CDR2 SQIVND, per germline (reference sequence). CDR3 nucleotide sequence: TGTGCCAGTAGGGGACAGGGGGCCCCGCGTGGCTACACCTTC. Translated, it gives CASRGQGAPRGYTF.

The chain carries TRBV5-1 and TRBJ2-2; D gene ambiguous. Trimming removed 6 bases from V and 0 bases from J, with 15 bases in between. The CDR3 contains 16 residues. The germline V gene has CDR1 SGHRS and CDR2 YFSETQ. CDR3: CASTRGPYPNTGELFF. CDR3 in DNA: TGCGCCAGCACCCGCGGCCCCTACCCGAACACCGGGGAGCTGTTTTTT.

V and J are TRBV30 and TRBJ2-1; 8 bases match TRBD2. The V segment lost 7 bases and the J segment 4 bases; nucleotides outside the gene matches: 15. The germline CDR1 and CDR2 sequences are GTSNPN and SVGIG (reference sequence). The CDR3 consists of 16 residues. CDR3 sequence reads: CASTRGGRTSYNEQFF. The CDR3, as DNA: TGTGCCTCCACCCGGGGGGGGCGTACCTCATACAATGAGCAGTTCTTC.

This chain connects TRBV7-9 to TRBJ1-3, with TRBD1 as a possible D gene (5 bases). The CDR3 is 14 amino acids. The germline gives CDR1 SEHNR, CDR2 FQNEAQ (reference sequence). Trimming cost V 3 bases and J 2 bases, with 8 bases left between them. CDR3 amino acids: CASSFSGTGNTIYF. CDR3 sequence (DNA): TGTGCCAGCAGCTTTTCAGGGACTGGAAACACCATATATTTT. The full variable domain, rest sourced from reference TRBV7-9 and TRBJ1-3, is DTGVSQNPRHKITKRGQNVTFRCDPISEHNRLYWYRQTLGQGPEFLTYFQNEAQLEKSRLLSDRFSAERPKGSFSTLEIQRTEQGDSAMYLCASSFSGTGNTIYFGEGSWLTVV.

The rearrangement joins TRBV5-5 to TRBJ2-1, with 9 bases identical to TRBD1. V dropped 0 bases and J dropped 4; count of bases not matched to a gene: 5. Germline loops: CDR1 SGHKS, CDR2 YYEKEE (reference sequence). The CDR3 covers 16 residues. CDR3 nucleotide sequence: TGTGCCAGCAGCTTGGGACAGGGGGTAGGATACAATGAGCAGTTCTTC. Amino acids: CASSLGQGVGYNEQFF.

The gene calls are TRBV28 and TRBJ1-1; 9 positions match TRBD1. The germline CDR1 and CDR2 sequences are MDHEN and SYDVKM. The CDR3 totals 13 residues. V was pared by 10 bases and J by 0 bases, with 3 bases of the junction left unmatched. The CDR3 sequence: CATRDRVNTEAFF. CDR3 nucleotides: TGTGCCACCAGGGACAGGGTGAACACTGAAGCTTTCTTT.

The rearrangement joins TRBV12-2 to TRBJ2-3; the table names TRBD2, a call not compared with the DNA. TRBV12-2 is tagged as a pseudogene. This CDR3 is 19 amino acids long. The CDR3 DNA is TGTGCAAGTCGCTTGCAGCTACCGTGGGCGGGGGGGCCCACAGATACGCAGTATTTT. This codes for CASRLQLPWAGGPTDTQYF.

The chain carries TRBV7-3 and TRBJ2-3; D gene ambiguous. V was trimmed by 3 bases and J by 6 bases, leaving 10 bases between them. This CDR3 region has 13 residues. Per germline, CDR1 SGHTA and CDR2 FQGTGA. The CDR3 sequence: CASSFSARDTQYF. As DNA, the CDR3 is TGTGCCAGCAGCTTTTCCGCTAGGGATACGCAGTATTTT. Full variable domain (rest looked up from reference TRBV7-3 and TRBJ2-3): GAGVSQTPSNKVTEKGKYVELRCDPISGHTALYWYRQSLGQGPEFLIYFQGTGAADDSGLPNDRFFAVRPEGSVSTLKIQRTERGDSAVYLCASSFSARDTQYFGPGTRLTVL.

The V gene is TRBV19, the J gene TRBJ1-1; maybe TRBD1 (5 bases). Germline CDR1 LNHDA, CDR2 SQIVND (reference sequence). The CDR3 has 15 residues. V lost 5 bases and J 5 bases, leaving 18 bases between the germline ends. CDR3 protein: CASSGAGFRGTEAFF. The CDR3 coding sequence is TGTGCCAGTAGTGGAGCAGGGTTTAGAGGTACTGAAGCTTTCTTT. The full variable domain, completed using reference TRBV19 and TRBJ1-1, is DGGITQSPKYLFRKEGQNVTLSCEQNLNHDAMYWYRQDPGQGLRLIYYSQIVNDFQKGDIAEGYSVSREKKESFPLTVTSAQKNPTAFYLCASSGAGFRGTEAFFGQGTRLTVV.

The chain uses TRBV27 and TRBJ1-2, with 9 bases matching TRBD1. CDR1 and CDR2 (germline): MNHEY, SMNVEV (reference sequence). The CDR3 has 13 amino acids. V shed 4 bases, J shed 3 bases, and the junction held 0 bases outside the gene matches. The CDR3 protein is CASSWTGDYGYTF. The CDR3 coding sequence is TGTGCCAGCAGTTGGACAGGGGACTATGGCTACACCTTC.

This clone showed up just once. The DNA of the CDR3 is TGTGCCAGCAGCTTAAACTCTCGGGGGAATCAGCCCCAGCATTTT. It is translated as CASSLNSRGNQPQHF. This chain connects TRBV7-6 to TRBJ1-5; TRBD1 is a possible D gene (5 bases). Germline CDR1 and CDR2: SGHVS and FNYEAQ. This CDR3 contains 15 residues. V was trimmed by 2 bases and J by 4 bases, leaving 12 bases between them.

The chain combines TRBV2 with TRBJ2-2; the match to TRBD1 covers 7 bases. This CDR3 contains 15 residues. Germline V gene lookup returns CDR1 SNHLY and CDR2 FYNNEI. The junction had 6 bases not matched to a gene; V was cut back by 4 bases and J by 4 bases. The CDR3 loop is CASSGHRTGTGELFF. CDR3 sequence (DNA): TGTGCCAGCAGTGGCCATCGGACAGGCACCGGGGAGCTGTTTTTT.

This sequence joins TRBV6-5 and TRBJ1-2; D ambiguous. The CDR3 runs to 12 residues. CDR1 is MNHEY, CDR2 SVGAGI, per germline. The V and J ends lost 6 bases and 2 bases respectively, with 7 bases between them. The CDR3 here is CASSNLNYGYTF. The DNA of the CDR3 is TGTGCCAGCAGCAACCTAAACTATGGCTACACCTTC.

This rearrangement joins TRBV6-5 to TRBJ2-7; 11 bases are a match to TRBD1. J was trimmed by 3 bases and V by 7 bases; bases with no gene match: 5. CDR1 and CDR2 from the germline V gene are MNHEY and SVGAGI. CDR3 length: 14 residues. The CDR3 sequence: CASKPGQGVYEQYF. As DNA, the CDR3 is TGTGCCAGCAAGCCGGGACAGGGGGTCTACGAGCAGTACTTC.

The chain couples TRBV28 to TRBJ1-4; 7 bases are a match to TRBD1. J was trimmed by 11 bases and V by 5 bases; bases with no gene match: 11. The CDR3 has 14 residues. CDR1 and CDR2 from the germline V gene are MDHEN and SYDVKM. The CDR3 coding sequence is TGTGCCAGCAGTACCCCCGGGACAGCAGTTAAACTGTTTTTT. It translates to CASSTPGTAVKLFF.

The genes are TRBV18 and TRBJ1-1, with a weak D call TRBD1 (6 bases). Trimming pared 6 bases from V and 1 base from J, leaving 12 bases between. The CDR3 contains 14 residues. Per the germline V gene, CDR1 is KGHSH and CDR2 is LQKENI. As DNA, the CDR3 is TGTGCCAGCTCGCAAGGGGGTCCGAACACTGAAGCTTTCTTT. This translates into CASSQGGPNTEAFF.

The J gene is TRBJ1-2, the V gene TRBV6-5; 8 bases map to TRBD1. This CDR3 region has 15 residues. The V gene's germline CDR1 is MNHEY and CDR2 SVGAGI. Unmatched junction bases numbered 13, after V lost 8 bases and J lost 5 bases. For the CDR3, the DNA is TGTGCCAGCCATACCCGGCCAGGGGGCGAGTATGGCTACACCTTC. This sequence encodes CASHTRPGGEYGYTF.

The CDR3 protein is CASSLSEGTYEQYF. In DNA form, the CDR3 reads TGCGCCAGCAGCTTGTCAGAGGGCACCTACGAGCAGTACTTC. The J gene is TRBJ2-7, the V gene TRBV5-1, with a weak D call TRBD2 (5 bases). V shed 1 base and J shed 2 bases, with 10 bases lying between them. Germline V gene lookup returns CDR1 SGHRS and CDR2 YFSETQ. The CDR3 runs to 14 residues. Variable domain in full (rest from reference TRBV5-1 and TRBJ2-7): KAGVTQTPRYLIKTRGQQVTLSCSPISGHRSVSWYQQTPGQGLQFLFEYFSETQRNKGNFPGRFSGRQFSNSRSEMNVSTLELGDSALYLCASSLSEGTYEQYFGPGTRLTVT.

The rearrangement links TRBV27 to TRBJ1-5; D remains unclear. There are 13 residues in the CDR3. Trimming cost V 5 bases and J 5 bases, with 10 bases left between them. CDR1 is MNHEY, CDR2 SMNVEV, per germline (reference sequence). The DNA of the CDR3 is TGTGCCAGCAGTCGAATACAAGATCAGCCCCAGCATTTT. It codes for CASSRIQDQPQHF.

This rearrangement joins TRBV6-5 to TRBJ1-6; weak D call: TRBD1 (5 bases). Per the germline V gene, CDR1 is MNHEY and CDR2 is SVGAGI. The CDR3 covers 14 residues. V lost 6 bases and J lost 7, with 13 bases in between. CDR3 sequence reads: CASSFTDKNSPLHF. In DNA, the CDR3 is TGTGCCAGCAGCTTCACGGACAAAAATTCACCCCTCCACTTT.

The rearrangement uses TRBV5-4 and TRBJ1-4; the match to TRBD1 covers 7 bases. The V gene end was trimmed by 4 bases and the J gene end by 5 bases; junction bases not matched to a gene: 5. CDR3 length: 14 amino acids. Germline-derived CDR1 and CDR2 are SGHNT and YYREEE (reference sequence). The DNA for the CDR3 is TGTGCCAGCAGCCGAGGACAGGAAAATGAAAAACTGTTTTTT. The encoded protein is CASSRGQENEKLFF.

The chain has TRBV3-1 (or the pseudogene TRBV3-2) and TRBJ1-3, with 7 bases aligning to TRBD1. CDR1 and CDR2 from the germline V gene are LGHDT and YNNKEL (reference sequence). CDR3 size: 14 residues. The V gene end was trimmed by 3 bases and the J gene end by 8 bases; junction bases not matched to a gene: 7. CDR3 bases: TGTGCCAGCAGCCAGACCGGGACAGTGGACACCATATATTTT. Residues: CASSQTGTVDTIYF.

The chain is built from TRBV28 and TRBJ2-7, with D tentatively TRBD2 (5 bases). V was cut by 3 bases and J by 5 bases, with 14 bases left in between. Germline-derived CDR1 and CDR2 are MDHEN and SYDVKM. The CDR3 runs to 14 residues. The CDR3 here is CASSFRGASDEQYF. The CDR3 DNA reads as TGTGCCAGCAGTTTCCGGGGAGCCAGCGACGAGCAGTACTTC.

V and J are TRBV12-3 or TRBV12-4 and TRBJ1-2; TRBD1 is a possible D gene (6 bases). The CDR3 extends over 12 amino acids. Trimming took 7 bases from V and 5 from J, leaving 11 bases between them. CDR3 DNA: TGTGCCAGCACCTTGGACAGTTATGGCTACACCTTC. It codes for CASTLDSYGYTF.